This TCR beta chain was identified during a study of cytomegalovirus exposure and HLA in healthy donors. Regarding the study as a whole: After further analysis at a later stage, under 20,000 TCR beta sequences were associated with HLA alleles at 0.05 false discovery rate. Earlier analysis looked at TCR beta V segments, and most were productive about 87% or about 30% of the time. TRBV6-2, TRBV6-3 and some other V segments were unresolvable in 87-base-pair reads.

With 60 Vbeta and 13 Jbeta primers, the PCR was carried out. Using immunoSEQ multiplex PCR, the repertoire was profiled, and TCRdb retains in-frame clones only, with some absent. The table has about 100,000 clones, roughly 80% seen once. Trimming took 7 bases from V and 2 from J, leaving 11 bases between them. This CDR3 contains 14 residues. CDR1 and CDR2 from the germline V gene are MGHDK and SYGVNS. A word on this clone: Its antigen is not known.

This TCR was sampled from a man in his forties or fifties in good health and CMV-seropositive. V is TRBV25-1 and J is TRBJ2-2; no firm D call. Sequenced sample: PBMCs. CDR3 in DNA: TGTGCCAGCACAGAGAACAGCAACACCGGGGAGCTGTTTTTT. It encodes CASTENSNTGELFF.